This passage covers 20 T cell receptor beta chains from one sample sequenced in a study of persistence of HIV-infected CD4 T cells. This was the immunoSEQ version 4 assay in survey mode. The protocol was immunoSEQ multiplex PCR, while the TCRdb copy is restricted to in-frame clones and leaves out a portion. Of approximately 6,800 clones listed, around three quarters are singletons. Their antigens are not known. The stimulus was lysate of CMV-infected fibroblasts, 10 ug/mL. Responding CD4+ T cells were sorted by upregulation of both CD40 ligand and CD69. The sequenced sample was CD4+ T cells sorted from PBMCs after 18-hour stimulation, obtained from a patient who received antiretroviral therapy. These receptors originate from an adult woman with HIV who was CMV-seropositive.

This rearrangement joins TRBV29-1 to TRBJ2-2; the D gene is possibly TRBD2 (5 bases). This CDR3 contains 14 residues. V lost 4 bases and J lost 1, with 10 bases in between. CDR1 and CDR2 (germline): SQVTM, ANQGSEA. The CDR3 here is CSVGSRVNTGELFF. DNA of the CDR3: TGCAGCGTTGGGTCGAGGGTGAACACCGGGGAGCTGTTTTTT.

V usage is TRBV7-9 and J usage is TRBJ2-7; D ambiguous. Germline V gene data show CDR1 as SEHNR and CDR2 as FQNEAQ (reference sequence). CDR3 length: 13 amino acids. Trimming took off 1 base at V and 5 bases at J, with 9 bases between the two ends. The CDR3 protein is CASSLDRVDEQYF. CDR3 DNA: TGTGCCAGCAGCTTAGATCGGGTTGACGAGCAGTACTTC.

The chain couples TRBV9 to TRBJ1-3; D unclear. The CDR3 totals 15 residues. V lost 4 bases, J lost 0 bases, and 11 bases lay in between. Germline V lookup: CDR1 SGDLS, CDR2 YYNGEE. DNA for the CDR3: TGTGCCAGCAGCCCCGAGACAAGCTCTGGAAACACCATATATTTT. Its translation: CASSPETSSGNTIYF. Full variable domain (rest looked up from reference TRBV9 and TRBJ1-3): DSGVTQTPKHLITATGQRVTLRCSPRSGDLSVYWYQQSLDQGLQFLIQYYNGEERAKGNILERFSAQQFPDLHSELNLSSLELGDSALYFCASSPETSSGNTIYFGEGSWLTVV.

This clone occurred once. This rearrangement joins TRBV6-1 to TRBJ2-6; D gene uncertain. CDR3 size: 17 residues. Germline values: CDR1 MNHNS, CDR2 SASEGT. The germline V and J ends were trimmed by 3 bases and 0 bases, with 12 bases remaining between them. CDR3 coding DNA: TGTGCCAGCAGTGAGAAGCTAGGATTCTCTGGGGCCAACGTCCTGACTTTC. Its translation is CASSEKLGFSGANVLTF.

The chain's CDR3 is CASSRGKSNEQFF. The CDR3 nucleotides are TGTGCCAGCAGTCGCGGCAAATCAAATGAGCAGTTCTTC. The chain employs TRBV14 and TRBJ2-1; no clear D. Germline CDR1 reads SGHDN; CDR2 reads FVKESK. The ends were cut back, 6 bases at V and 7 bases at J, with 13 bases in the middle. The length of the CDR3 is 13 residues.

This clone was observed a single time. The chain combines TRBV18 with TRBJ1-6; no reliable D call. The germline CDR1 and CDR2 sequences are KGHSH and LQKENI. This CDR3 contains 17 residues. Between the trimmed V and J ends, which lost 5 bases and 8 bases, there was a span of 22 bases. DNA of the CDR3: TGTGCCAGCTCAAGCCAAGGTGGATCGGGAAGGGATTCACCCCTCCACTTT. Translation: CASSSQGGSGRDSPLHF.

The CDR3 coding sequence is TGTGCCAGCAGCCCAGGGGGCTATGGCTACACCTTC. This sequence encodes CASSPGGYGYTF. V gene TRBV6-5 combines with J gene TRBJ1-2, with TRBD1 matching over 7 bases. Germline trimming cut 6 bases from V and 4 bases from J; bases unmatched to any gene: 2. The CDR3 has 12 residues. The V gene's germline CDR1 is MNHEY and CDR2 SVGAGI.

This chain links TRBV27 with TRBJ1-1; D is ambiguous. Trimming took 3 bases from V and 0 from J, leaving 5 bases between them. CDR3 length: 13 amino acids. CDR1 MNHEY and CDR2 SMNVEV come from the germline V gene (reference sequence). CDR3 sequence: CASSFDLNTEAFF. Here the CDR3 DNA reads TGTGCCAGCAGTTTTGACTTGAACACTGAAGCTTTCTTT.

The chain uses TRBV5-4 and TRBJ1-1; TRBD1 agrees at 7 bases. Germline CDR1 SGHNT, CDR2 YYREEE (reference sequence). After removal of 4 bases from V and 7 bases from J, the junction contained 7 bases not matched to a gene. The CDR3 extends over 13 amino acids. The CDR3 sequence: CASSPVGQDEAFF. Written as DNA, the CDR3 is TGTGCCAGCAGCCCGGTCGGACAGGATGAAGCTTTCTTT. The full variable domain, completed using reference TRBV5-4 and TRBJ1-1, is ETGVTQSPTHLIKTRGQQVTLRCSSQSGHNTVSWYQQALGQGPQFIFQYYREEENGRGNFPPRFSGLQFPNYSSELNVNALELDDSALYLCASSPVGQDEAFFGQGTRLTVV.

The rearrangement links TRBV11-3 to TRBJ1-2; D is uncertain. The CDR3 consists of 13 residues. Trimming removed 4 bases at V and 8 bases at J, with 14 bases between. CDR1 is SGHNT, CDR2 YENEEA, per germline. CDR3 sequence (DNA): TGTGCCAGCAGCTCGGGGTCTATGGGAGGCTACACCTTC. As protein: CASSSGSMGGYTF.

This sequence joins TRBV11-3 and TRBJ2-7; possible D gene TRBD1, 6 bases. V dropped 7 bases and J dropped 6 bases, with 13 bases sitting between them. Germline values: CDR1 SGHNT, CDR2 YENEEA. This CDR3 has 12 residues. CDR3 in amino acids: CASTMKGGEQYF. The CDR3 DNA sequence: TGTGCCAGCACCATGAAAGGGGGCGAGCAGTACTTC.

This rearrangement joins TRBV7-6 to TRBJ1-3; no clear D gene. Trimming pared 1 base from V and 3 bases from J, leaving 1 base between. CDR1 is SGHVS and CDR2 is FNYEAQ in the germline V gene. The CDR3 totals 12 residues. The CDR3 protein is CASSLGGNTIYF. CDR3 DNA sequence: TGTGCCAGCAGCTTAGGTGGAAACACCATATATTTT. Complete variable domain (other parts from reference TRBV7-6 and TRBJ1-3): GAGVSQSPRYKVTKRGQDVALRCDPISGHVSLYWYRQALGQGPEFLTYFNYEAQQDKSGLPNDRFSAERPEGSISTLTIQRTEQRDSAMYRCASSLGGNTIYFGEGSWLTVV.

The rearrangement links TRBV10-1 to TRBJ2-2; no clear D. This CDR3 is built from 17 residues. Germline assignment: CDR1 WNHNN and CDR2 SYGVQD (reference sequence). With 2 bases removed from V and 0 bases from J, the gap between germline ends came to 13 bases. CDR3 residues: CASSEEVANPNTGELFF. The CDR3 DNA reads TGCGCCAGCAGTGAGGAGGTAGCCAATCCGAACACCGGGGAGCTGTTTTTT.

CDR3 sequence (DNA): TGTGCCAGCAGCGTCGGGACAAATCAAGAGACCCAGTACTTC. The encoded protein is CASSVGTNQETQYF. The chain employs TRBV9 and TRBJ2-5; D is perhaps TRBD1 (6 bases). Germline assignment: CDR1 SGDLS and CDR2 YYNGEE. V was cut by 2 bases and J by 2 bases, with 10 bases left in between. CDR3 length: 14 residues. Filled out from reference TRBV9 and TRBJ2-5, the complete variable domain reads DSGVTQTPKHLITATGQRVTLRCSPRSGDLSVYWYQQSLDQGLQFLIQYYNGEERAKGNILERFSAQQFPDLHSELNLSSLELGDSALYFCASSVGTNQETQYFGPGTRLLVL.

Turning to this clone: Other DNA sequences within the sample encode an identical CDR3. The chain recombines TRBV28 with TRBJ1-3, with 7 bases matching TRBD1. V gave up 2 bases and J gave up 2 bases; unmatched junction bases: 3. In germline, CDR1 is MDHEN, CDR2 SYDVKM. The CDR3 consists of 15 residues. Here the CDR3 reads CASSLVTGAGNTIYF. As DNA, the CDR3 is TGTGCCAGCAGTTTAGTAACAGGGGCTGGAAACACCATATATTTT. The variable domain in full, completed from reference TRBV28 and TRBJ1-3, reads DVKVTQSSRYLVKRTGEKVFLECVQDMDHENMFWYRQDPGLGLRLIYFSYDVKMKEKGDIPEGYSVSREKKERFSLILESASTNQTSMYLCASSLVTGAGNTIYFGEGSWLTVV.

CDR3 in amino acids: CASSQERDLNSPLHF. The CDR3 DNA follows: TGCGCCAGCAGCCAAGAACGGGACCTTAATTCACCCCTCCACTTT. This chain connects TRBV4-3 to TRBJ1-6, with a tentative D call TRBD1 (5 bases). V shed 0 bases and J shed 6 bases, with 9 bases lying between them. Germline CDR1 is LGHNA and CDR2 is YSLEER. This CDR3 has 15 residues.

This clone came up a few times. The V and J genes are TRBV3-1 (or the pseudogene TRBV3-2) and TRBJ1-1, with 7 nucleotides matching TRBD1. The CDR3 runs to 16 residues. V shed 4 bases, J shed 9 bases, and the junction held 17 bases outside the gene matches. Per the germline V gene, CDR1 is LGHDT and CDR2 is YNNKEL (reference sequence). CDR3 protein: CASSPGGGWGGSQAFF. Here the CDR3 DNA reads TGTGCCAGCAGCCCAGGGGGGGGCTGGGGTGGATCCCAAGCTTTCTTT.

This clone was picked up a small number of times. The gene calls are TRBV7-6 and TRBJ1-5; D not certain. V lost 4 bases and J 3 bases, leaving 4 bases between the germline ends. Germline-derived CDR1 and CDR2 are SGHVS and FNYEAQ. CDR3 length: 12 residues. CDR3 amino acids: CASSSYNQPQHF. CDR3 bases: TGTGCCAGCAGCTCCTACAATCAGCCCCAGCATTTT.

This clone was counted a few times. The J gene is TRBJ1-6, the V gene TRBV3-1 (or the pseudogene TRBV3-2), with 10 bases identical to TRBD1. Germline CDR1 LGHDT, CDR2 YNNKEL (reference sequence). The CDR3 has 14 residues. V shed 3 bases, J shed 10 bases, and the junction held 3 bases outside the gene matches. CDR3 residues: CASSHGTGDSPLHF. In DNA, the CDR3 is TGTGCCAGCAGCCATGGGACAGGGGACTCACCCCTCCACTTT.

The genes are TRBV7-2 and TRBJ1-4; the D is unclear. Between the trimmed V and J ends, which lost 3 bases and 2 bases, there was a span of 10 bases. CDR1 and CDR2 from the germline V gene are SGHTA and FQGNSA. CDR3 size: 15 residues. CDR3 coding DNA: TGTGCCAGCAGCTTTAGTATTCAGACTAATGAAAAACTGTTTTTT. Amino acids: CASSFSIQTNEKLFF.